This T cell receptor (beta chain) stems from a study of breast tumors, draining lymph nodes, adjacent tissues. TCRdb analysed the multiplex PCR reads with MiXCR anew, one entry per CDR3 protein. The data contain approximately 90,000 distinct CDR3 sequences, approximately 28% of them singletons. Breast cancer patients provided tissue from their axillary draining lymph nodes. CDR3 length: 16 residues. With V trimmed by 1 base and J by 5 bases, 7 bases remained unmatched. Germline lookup yields CDR1 SGHTA and CDR2 FQGTGA. In this sample, this clonotype turned up many times. This TCR derives from a female donor with breast cancer. Some clones in this sample may be carry-over from other donors' samples. The sample was axillary lymph node tissue. The V and J genes are TRBV7-3 and TRBJ2-3, with 9 positions matching TRBD2. CDR3: CASSLNAGGVGDTQYF. In DNA, the CDR3 is TGTGCCAGCAGCTTAAATGCGGGAGGGGTAGGAGATACGCAGTATTTT.